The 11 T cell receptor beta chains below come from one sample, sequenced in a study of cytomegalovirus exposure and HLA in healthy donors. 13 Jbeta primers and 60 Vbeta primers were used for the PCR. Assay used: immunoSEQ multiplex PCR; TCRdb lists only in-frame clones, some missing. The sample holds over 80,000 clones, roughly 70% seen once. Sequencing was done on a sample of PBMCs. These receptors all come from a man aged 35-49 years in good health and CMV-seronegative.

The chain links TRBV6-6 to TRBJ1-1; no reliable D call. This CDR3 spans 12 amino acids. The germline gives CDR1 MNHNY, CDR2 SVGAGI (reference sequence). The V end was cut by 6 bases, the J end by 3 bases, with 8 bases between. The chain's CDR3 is CASSPFDTEAFF. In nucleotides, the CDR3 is TGTGCCAGCAGCCCGTTTGACACTGAAGCTTTCTTT.

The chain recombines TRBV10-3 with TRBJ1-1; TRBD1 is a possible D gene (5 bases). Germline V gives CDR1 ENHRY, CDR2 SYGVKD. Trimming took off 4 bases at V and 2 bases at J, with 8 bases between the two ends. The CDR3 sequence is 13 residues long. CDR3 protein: CAISGQPNTEAFF. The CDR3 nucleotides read TGTGCCATCAGTGGACAGCCTAACACTGAAGCTTTCTTT.

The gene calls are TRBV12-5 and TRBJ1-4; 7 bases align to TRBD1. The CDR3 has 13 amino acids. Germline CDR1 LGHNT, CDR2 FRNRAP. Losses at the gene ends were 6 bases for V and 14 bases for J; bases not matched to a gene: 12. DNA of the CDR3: TGTGCTAGTGGAACGGGACAGCAACAGGGTCTGTTTTTT. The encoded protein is CASGTGQQQGLFF.

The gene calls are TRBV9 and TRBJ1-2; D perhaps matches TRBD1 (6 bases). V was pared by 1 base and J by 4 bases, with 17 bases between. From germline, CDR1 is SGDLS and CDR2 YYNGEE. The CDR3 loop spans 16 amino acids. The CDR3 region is CASSVFPTGSGYGYTF. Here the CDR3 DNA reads TGTGCCAGCAGCGTATTCCCCACAGGGTCCGGCTATGGCTACACCTTC.

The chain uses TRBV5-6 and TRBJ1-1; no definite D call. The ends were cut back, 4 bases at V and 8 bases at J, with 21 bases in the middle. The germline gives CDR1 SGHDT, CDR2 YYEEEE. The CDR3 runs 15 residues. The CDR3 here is CASSDGLLATLEAFF. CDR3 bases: TGTGCCAGCAGCGACGGACTATTGGCTACGCTGGAAGCTTTCTTT.

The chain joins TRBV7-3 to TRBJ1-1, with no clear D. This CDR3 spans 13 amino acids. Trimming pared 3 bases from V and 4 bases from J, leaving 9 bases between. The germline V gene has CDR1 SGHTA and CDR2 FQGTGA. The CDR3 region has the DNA TGTGCCAGCAGCTTCCGTCGGGGCACTGAAGCTTTCTTT. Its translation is CASSFRRGTEAFF.

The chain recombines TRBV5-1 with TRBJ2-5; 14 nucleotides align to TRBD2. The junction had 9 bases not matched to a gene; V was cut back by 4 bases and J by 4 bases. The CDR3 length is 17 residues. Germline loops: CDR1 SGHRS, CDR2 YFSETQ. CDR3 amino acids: CASSPGLAGGAGETQYF. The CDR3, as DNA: TGCGCCAGCAGCCCTGGACTAGCGGGGGGCGCGGGAGAGACCCAGTACTTC.

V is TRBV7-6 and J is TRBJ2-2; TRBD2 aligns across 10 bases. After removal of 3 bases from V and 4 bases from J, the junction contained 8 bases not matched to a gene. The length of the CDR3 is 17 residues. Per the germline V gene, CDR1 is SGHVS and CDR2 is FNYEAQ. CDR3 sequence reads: CASSFEAGGPGTGELFF. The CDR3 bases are TGTGCCAGCAGCTTCGAAGCGGGGGGGCCGGGCACCGGGGAGCTGTTTTTT.

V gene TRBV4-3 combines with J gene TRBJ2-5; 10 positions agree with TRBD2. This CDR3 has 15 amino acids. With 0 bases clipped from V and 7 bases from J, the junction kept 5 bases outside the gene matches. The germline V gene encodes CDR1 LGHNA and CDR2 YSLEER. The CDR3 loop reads CASSQDSRLAGTQYF. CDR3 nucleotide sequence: TGCGCCAGCAGCCAAGATTCTAGACTAGCGGGGACCCAGTACTTC.

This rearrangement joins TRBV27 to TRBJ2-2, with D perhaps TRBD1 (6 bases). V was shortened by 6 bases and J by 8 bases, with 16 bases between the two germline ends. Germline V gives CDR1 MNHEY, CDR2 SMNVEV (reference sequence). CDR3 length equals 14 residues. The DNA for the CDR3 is TGTGCCAGCAGCAGACAAGGGGGTGGGGGGGAGCTGTTTTTT. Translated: CASSRQGGGGELFF.

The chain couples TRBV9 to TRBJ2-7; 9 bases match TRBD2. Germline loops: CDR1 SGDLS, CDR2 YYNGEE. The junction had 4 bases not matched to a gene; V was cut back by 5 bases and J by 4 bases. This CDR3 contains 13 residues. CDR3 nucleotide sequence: TGTGCCAGCAGTGCGGGACTAGCTTACGAGCAGTACTTC. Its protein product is CASSAGLAYEQYF.